Listed below are T cell receptor beta chains from one sample, sequenced in a study of patients and donors after allogeneic stem cell transplantation. TCRdb processed the RT-PCR reads anew with MiXCR; each CDR3 protein has one entry. The sample has hundreds of thousands of distinct CDR3 sequences, roughly 13% seen once. The source material was blood, either unsorted or a sorted T cell fraction (not recorded which). The origin of the receptors is a human donor who was either an allogeneic HSCT recipient or a stem cell or donor lymphocyte infusion donor (not recorded which). It is not recorded whose cells these are; they may come from a transplant donor. CDR3s include the opening cysteine and the closing phenylalanine or tryptophan. The D gene is left open where the match is weak. Some rows mark clone size as missing; the rest say once, few, many or name a class of expanded clone.

clone size: few; D gene: TRBD2; J gene: TRBJ2-3; V gene: TRBV28; CDR3 DNA: TGTGCCAGCGTCGGGGGGGGGGGCCTCACAGATACGCAGTATTTT; CDR3 protein: CASVGGGGLTDTQYF
clone size: NA; D gene: TRBD2; J gene: TRBJ2-5; V gene: TRBV29-1; CDR3 DNA: TGCAGCGTTCGACTAGCCAAAGAGACCCAGTACTTC; CDR3 protein: CSVRLAKETQYF
clone size: few; D gene: NA; J gene: TRBJ1-5; V gene: TRBV10-3; CDR3 DNA: TGTGCCATCAGTGAACCAAGACTAGGTTGGGCCCAGCATTTT; CDR3 protein: CAISEPRLGWAQHF
clone size: NA; D gene: NA; J gene: TRBJ2-7; V gene: TRBV10-3; CDR3 DNA: TGTGCCATCAGCCCACCCAGTCTCAGCTCCTACGAGCAGTACTTC; CDR3 protein: CAISPPSLSSYEQYF
clone size: many; D gene: TRBD2; J gene: TRBJ2-5; V gene: TRBV5-1; CDR3 DNA: TGCGCCAGCAGCTTGGGGGGACTAGCGGGAGAAGAGACCCAGTACTTC; CDR3 protein: CASSLGGLAGEETQYF
clone size: few; D gene: TRBD1; J gene: TRBJ1-6; V gene: TRBV4-1; CDR3 DNA: TGCGCCAGCAGCCAATCGGAAGACAGGGGAGGTTCACCCCTCCACTTT; CDR3 protein: CASSQSEDRGGSPLHF
clone size: many; D gene: TRBD1; J gene: TRBJ1-2; V gene: TRBV25-1; CDR3 DNA: TGTGCCAGCAGTGAGTTGGGACAGGGGTTTGGCTACACCTTC; CDR3 protein: CASSELGQGFGYTF
clone size: many; D gene: NA; J gene: TRBJ1-6; V gene: TRBV20-1; CDR3 DNA: TGCAGTGGGGCCCGGGACTACAATTCACCCCTCCACTTT; CDR3 protein: CSGARDYNSPLHF
clone size: few; D gene: TRBD1; J gene: TRBJ1-2; V gene: TRBV30; CDR3 DNA: TGTGCCTGGAGGCCGGGACAGGGGGCTCCTCTCTATGGCTACACCTTC; CDR3 protein: CAWRPGQGAPLYGYTF
clone size: NA; D gene: NA; J gene: TRBJ1-1; V gene: TRBV6-5; CDR3 DNA: TGTGCCACCACGGGGGTGAACACTGAAGCTTTCTTT; CDR3 protein: CATTGVNTEAFF
clone size: NA; D gene: NA; J gene: TRBJ2-3; V gene: TRBV6-1; CDR3 DNA: TGTGCCAGCGGGAGGCAGGTGGGAGATACGCAGTATTTT; CDR3 protein: CASGRQVGDTQYF
clone size: NA; D gene: NA; J gene: TRBJ2-5; V gene: TRBV7-2; CDR3 DNA: TGTGCCAGCAGCTCTTTGCAGACCCAGTACTTC; CDR3 protein: CASSSLQTQYF
clone size: NA; D gene: NA; J gene: TRBJ2-2; V gene: TRBV5-6; CDR3 DNA: TGTGCCAGCAGCTTGGCTCAGGGAGGTCAAACCGGGGAGCTGTTTTTT; CDR3 protein: CASSLAQGGQTGELFF
clone size: few; D gene: NA; J gene: TRBJ2-5; V gene: TRBV20-1; CDR3 DNA: TGCAGTGCTAGTCTGGGACATCCCCAAGAGACCCAGTACTTC; CDR3 protein: CSASLGHPQETQYF
clone size: NA; D gene: TRBD2; J gene: TRBJ2-7; V gene: TRBV4-2; CDR3 DNA: TGTGCCAGCAGCCAAGACTCCGGGACTAGCGGTTACGAGCAGTACTTC; CDR3 protein: CASSQDSGTSGYEQYF
clone size: NA; D gene: TRBD2; J gene: TRBJ2-5; V gene: TRBV2; CDR3 DNA: TGTGCCAGCAGTAGACTAGCGGGGGGGCATTCAGGATTAGAGACCCAGTACTTC; CDR3 protein: CASSRLAGGHSGLETQYF
clone size: many; D gene: NA; J gene: TRBJ2-7; V gene: TRBV4-1; CDR3 DNA: TGCGCCAGCAGCCAGCGGGGGCCCTCCTACGAGCAGTACTTC; CDR3 protein: CASSQRGPSYEQYF
clone size: many; D gene: NA; J gene: TRBJ2-7; V gene: TRBV5-6; CDR3 DNA: TGTGCCAGCACCCTAAGAGGGGCCTCCTACGAGCAGTACTTC; CDR3 protein: CASTLRGASYEQYF
clone size: few; D gene: NA; J gene: TRBJ1-1; V gene: TRBV29-1; CDR3 DNA: TGCAGCGTTGCCCGGGGGGATACTGAAGCTTTCTTT; CDR3 protein: CSVARGDTEAFF
clone size: many; D gene: NA; J gene: TRBJ1-1; V gene: TRBV7-8; CDR3 DNA: TGTGCCAGCAGCCCGGGGGCTCGGGGCACTGAAGCTTTCTTT; CDR3 protein: CASSPGARGTEAFF
clone size: NA; D gene: TRBD1; J gene: TRBJ1-4; V gene: TRBV11-3; CDR3 DNA: TGTGCCAGCAGCTTGCTAGGGGGCGCGGGTAATGAAAAACTGTTTTTT; CDR3 protein: CASSLLGGAGNEKLFF
clone size: many; D gene: NA; J gene: TRBJ2-2; V gene: TRBV27; CDR3 DNA: TGTGCCACCCAGTCGGTAGCTCTTGAGGGCGGGGAGCTGTTTTTT; CDR3 protein: CATQSVALEGGELFF
clone size: many; D gene: TRBD1; J gene: TRBJ2-1; V gene: TRBV6-5; CDR3 DNA: TGTGCCAGCAGTTACCAGGGACAGGGGGGCCCCACGGATGGGAATGAGCAGTTCTTC; CDR3 protein: CASSYQGQGGPTDGNEQFF
clone size: NA; D gene: TRBD1; J gene: TRBJ2-7; V gene: TRBV2; CDR3 DNA: TGTGCCAGCATTGCGACAGGGGGTGGCCACGAGCAGTACTTC; CDR3 protein: CASIATGGGHEQYF
clone size: few; D gene: TRBD1; J gene: TRBJ2-7; V gene: TRBV20-1; CDR3 DNA: TGCAGTGCTGAAAGACAGGGGTCGTACGAGCAGTACTTC; CDR3 protein: CSAERQGSYEQYF
clone size: medium-sized; D gene: TRBD1; J gene: TRBJ2-7; V gene: TRBV27; CDR3 DNA: TGTGCCAGCAGCCCCGGGACAGGCTACGAGCAGTACTTC; CDR3 protein: CASSPGTGYEQYF
clone size: NA; D gene: NA; J gene: TRBJ2-7; V gene: TRBV20-1; CDR3 DNA: TGCAGTGCCCTGGCCGCGGACATAAGCGAGCAGTACTTC; CDR3 protein: CSALAADISEQYF
clone size: many; D gene: TRBD1; J gene: TRBJ2-2; V gene: TRBV7-7; CDR3 DNA: TGTGCTAGCAGCTTAAGTCTTGGGACAGCGAACACCGGGGAGCTGTTTTTT; CDR3 protein: CASSLSLGTANTGELFF
clone size: many; D gene: NA; J gene: TRBJ2-7; V gene: TRBV9; CDR3 DNA: TGTGCCAGCAGCGTAGATCTGGACCCGTCCTACGAGCAGTACTTC; CDR3 protein: CASSVDLDPSYEQYF
clone size: NA; D gene: NA; J gene: TRBJ1-3; V gene: TRBV29-1; CDR3 DNA: TGCAGCGTGTCAGGGACGGACTCTGGAAACACCATATATTTT; CDR3 protein: CSVSGTDSGNTIYF
clone size: few; D gene: TRBD1; J gene: TRBJ2-1; V gene: TRBV5-1; CDR3 DNA: TGCGCCAGCAGCCCGTTGGACAGGGGGATCTATGAGCAGTTCTTC; CDR3 protein: CASSPLDRGIYEQFF
clone size: few; D gene: TRBD2; J gene: TRBJ2-3; V gene: TRBV20-1; CDR3 DNA: TGCAGTGCTAGACCTAGCGGACCTGCGTATTTT; CDR3 protein: CSARPSGPAYF
clone size: few; D gene: NA; J gene: TRBJ2-7; V gene: TRBV6-5; CDR3 DNA: TGTGCCAGCAGTTACTCGACTATTCGACTACCTTCTGGCGAGCAGTACTTC; CDR3 protein: CASSYSTIRLPSGEQYF
clone size: NA; D gene: NA; J gene: TRBJ2-2; V gene: TRBV3-1; CDR3 DNA: TGTGCCAGCAGCCACTATGACGGGGAGCTGTTTTTT; CDR3 protein: CASSHYDGELFF
clone size: many; D gene: TRBD1; J gene: TRBJ1-4; V gene: TRBV7-6; CDR3 DNA: TGTGCCAGCAGCCGGGGGACAGGGGGGATTGAAAAACTGTTTTTT; CDR3 protein: CASSRGTGGIEKLFF
clone size: many; D gene: TRBD2; J gene: TRBJ2-7; V gene: TRBV20-1; CDR3 DNA: TGCAGTGCAGGGGAGGGCTCCTACGAGCAGTACTTC; CDR3 protein: CSAGEGSYEQYF
clone size: many; D gene: NA; J gene: TRBJ2-7; V gene: TRBV10-3; CDR3 DNA: TGTGCCATCAGTGAGTCCCAGAAGAAAAGCTACGAGCAGTACTTC; CDR3 protein: CAISESQKKSYEQYF
clone size: many; D gene: NA; J gene: TRBJ1-5; V gene: TRBV29-1; CDR3 DNA: TGCAGCGTTGGGGAGGGCGGGCCCCAGCATTTT; CDR3 protein: CSVGEGGPQHF
clone size: many; D gene: TRBD2; J gene: TRBJ2-7; V gene: TRBV4-3; CDR3 DNA: TGCGCCAGCAGCCAAGTAGCGGGGCCCTACGAGCAGTACTTC; CDR3 protein: CASSQVAGPYEQYF
clone size: many; D gene: NA; J gene: TRBJ1-3; V gene: TRBV7-9; CDR3 DNA: TGTGCCAGCAGCAGCGGACAGCACGGAAACACCATATATTTT; CDR3 protein: CASSSGQHGNTIYF